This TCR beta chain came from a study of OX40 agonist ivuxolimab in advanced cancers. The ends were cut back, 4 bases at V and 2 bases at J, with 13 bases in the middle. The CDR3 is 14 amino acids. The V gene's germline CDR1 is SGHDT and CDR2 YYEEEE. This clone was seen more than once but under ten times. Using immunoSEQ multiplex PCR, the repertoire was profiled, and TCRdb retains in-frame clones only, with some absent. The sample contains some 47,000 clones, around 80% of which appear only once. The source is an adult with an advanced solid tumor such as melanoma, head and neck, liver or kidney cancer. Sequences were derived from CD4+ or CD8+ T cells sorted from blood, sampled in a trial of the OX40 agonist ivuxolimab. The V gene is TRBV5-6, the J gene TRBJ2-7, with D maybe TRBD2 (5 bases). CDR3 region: CASSPPAGAYEQYF. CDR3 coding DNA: TGTGCCAGCAGCCCTCCCGCGGGTGCCTACGAGCAGTACTTC.